This record covers a single T cell receptor (beta chain). At one end the junction does not follow the germline gene, possibly because of a read error. The record originates from a study of glioma-infiltrating T cells after dendritic cell vaccination. Time point described: after dendritic cell vaccination, including at tumor progression/relapse. Germline CDR1 and CDR2: DFQATT and SNEGSKA (reference sequence). The CDR3 runs to 11 residues. The data were produced by immunoSEQ multiplex PCR, yet TCRdb's version contains in-frame clones alone and is incomplete. The sample shows about 65,000 clones, about nine tenths of them seen only once.

The chain carries TRBV20-1 and TRBJ1-1; possible D gene TRBD1, 5 bases. The TCR comes from a human donor with glioblastoma. This material consisted of blood, taken after dendritic cell vaccination. The DNA of the CDR3 is TGCAGTGCTAACAGGAACACTAAAGCTTTCTTT. Encoded protein: CSANRNTKAFF.